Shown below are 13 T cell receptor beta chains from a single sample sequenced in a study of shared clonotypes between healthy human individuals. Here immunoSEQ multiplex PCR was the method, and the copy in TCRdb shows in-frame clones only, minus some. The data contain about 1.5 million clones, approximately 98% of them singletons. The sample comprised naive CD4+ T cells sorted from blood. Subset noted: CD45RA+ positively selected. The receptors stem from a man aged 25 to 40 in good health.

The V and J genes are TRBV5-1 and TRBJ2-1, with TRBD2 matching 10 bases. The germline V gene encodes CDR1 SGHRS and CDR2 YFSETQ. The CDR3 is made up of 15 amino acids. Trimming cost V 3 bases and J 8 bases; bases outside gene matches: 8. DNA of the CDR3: TGCGCCAGCAGCTCCCCTAGCGGGAGTTTATATGAGCAGTTCTTC. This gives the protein CASSSPSGSLYEQFF.

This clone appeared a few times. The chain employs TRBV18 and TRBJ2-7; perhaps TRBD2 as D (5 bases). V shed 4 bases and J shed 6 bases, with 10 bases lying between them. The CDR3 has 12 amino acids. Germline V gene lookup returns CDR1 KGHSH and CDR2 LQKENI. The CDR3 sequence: CASSRELGEQYF. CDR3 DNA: TGTGCCAGCTCACGGGAGCTCGGCGAGCAGTACTTC.

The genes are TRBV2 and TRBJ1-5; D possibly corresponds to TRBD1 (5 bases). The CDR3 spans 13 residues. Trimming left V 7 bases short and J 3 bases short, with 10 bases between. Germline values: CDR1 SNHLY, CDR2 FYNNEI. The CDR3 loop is CASNSGPNQPQHF. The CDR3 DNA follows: TGTGCCAGCAATTCAGGGCCCAATCAGCCCCAGCATTTT.

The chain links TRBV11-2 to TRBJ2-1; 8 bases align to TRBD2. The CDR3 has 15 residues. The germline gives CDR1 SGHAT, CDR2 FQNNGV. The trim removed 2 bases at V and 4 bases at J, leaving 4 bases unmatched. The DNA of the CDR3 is TGTGCCAGCAGCTTAACTAGCGGAGATTACAATGAGCAGTTCTTC. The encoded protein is CASSLTSGDYNEQFF. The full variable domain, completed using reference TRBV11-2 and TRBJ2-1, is EAGVAQSPRYKIIEKRQSVAFWCNPISGHATLYWYQQILGQGPKLLIQFQNNGVVDDSQLPKDRFSAERLKGVDSTLKIQPAKLEDSAVYLCASSLTSGDYNEQFFGPGTRLTVL.

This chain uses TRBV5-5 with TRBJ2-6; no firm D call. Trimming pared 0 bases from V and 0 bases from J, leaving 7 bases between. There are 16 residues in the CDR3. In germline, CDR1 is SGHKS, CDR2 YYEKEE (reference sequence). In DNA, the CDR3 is TGTGCCAGCAGCTTGGGACATCTCTCTGGGGCCAACGTCCTGACTTTC. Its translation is CASSLGHLSGANVLTF.

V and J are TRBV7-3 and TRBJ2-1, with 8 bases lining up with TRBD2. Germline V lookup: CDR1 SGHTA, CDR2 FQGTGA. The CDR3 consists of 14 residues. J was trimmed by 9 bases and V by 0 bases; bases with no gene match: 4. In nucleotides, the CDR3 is TGTGCCAGCAGCTTAACTAGCGGGACCGGTGAGCAGTTCTTC. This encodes CASSLTSGTGEQFF.

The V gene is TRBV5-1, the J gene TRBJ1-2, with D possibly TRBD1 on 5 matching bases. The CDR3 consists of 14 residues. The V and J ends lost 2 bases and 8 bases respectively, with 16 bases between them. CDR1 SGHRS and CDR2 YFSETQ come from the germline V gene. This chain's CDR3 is CASSLGGATEGYTF. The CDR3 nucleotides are TGCGCCAGCAGCTTAGGAGGGGCGACGGAGGGCTACACCTTC.

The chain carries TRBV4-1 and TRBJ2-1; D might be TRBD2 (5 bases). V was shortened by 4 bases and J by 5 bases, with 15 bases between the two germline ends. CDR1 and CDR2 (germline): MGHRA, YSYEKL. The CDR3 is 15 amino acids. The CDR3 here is CASSPRTATNNEQFF. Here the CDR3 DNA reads TGCGCCAGCAGCCCAAGGACTGCGACAAACAATGAGCAGTTCTTC.

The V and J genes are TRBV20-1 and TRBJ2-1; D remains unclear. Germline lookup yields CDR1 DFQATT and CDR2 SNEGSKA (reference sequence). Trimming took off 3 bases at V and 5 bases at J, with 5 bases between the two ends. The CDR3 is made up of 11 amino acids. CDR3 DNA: TGCAGTGCTAGCTGGAACAATGAGCAGTTCTTC. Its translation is CSASWNNEQFF.

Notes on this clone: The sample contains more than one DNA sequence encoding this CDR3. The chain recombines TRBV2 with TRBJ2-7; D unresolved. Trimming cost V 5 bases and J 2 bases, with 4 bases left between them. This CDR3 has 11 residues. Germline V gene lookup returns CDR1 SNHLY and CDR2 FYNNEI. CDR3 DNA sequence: TGTGCCAGCAGTCTTACCTACGAGCAGTACTTC. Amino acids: CASSLTYEQYF.

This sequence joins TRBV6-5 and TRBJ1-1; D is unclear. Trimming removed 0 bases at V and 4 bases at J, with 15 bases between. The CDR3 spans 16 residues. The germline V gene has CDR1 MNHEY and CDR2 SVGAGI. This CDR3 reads CASSYSLFGVATEAFF. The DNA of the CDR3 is TGTGCCAGCAGTTACTCGTTATTTGGGGTGGCCACTGAAGCTTTCTTT.

The CDR3 is CASSDRGRGDEQYF. DNA for the CDR3: TGTGCCAGCAGTGATAGGGGGCGGGGCGACGAGCAGTACTTC. The J gene is TRBJ2-7, the V gene TRBV6-1, with D possibly being TRBD1 (7 bases). Germline V gene sequence: CDR1 MNHNS, CDR2 SASEGT. Trimming took 3 bases from V and 5 from J, leaving 14 bases between them. The CDR3 has 14 amino acids.

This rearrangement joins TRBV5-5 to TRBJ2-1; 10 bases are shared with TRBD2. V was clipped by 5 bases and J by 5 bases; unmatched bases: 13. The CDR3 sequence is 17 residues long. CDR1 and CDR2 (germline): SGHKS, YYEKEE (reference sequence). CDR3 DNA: TGTGCCAGCAGACCGTTTTGGCTAGCGGGAGAGAACAATGAGCAGTTCTTC. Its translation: CASRPFWLAGENNEQFF.